The T cell receptor (beta chain) described here comes from a study of T cell responses to AZD1222 COVID-19 vaccine. This clone was recorded only once. Antigen: not known. Samples with a second dose at about 4 or about 12 weeks were pooled together. Libraries were prepared by immunoSEQ multiplex PCR; TCRdb keeps only in-frame clonotypes and omits some of them. Of around 84,000 clones in the sample, approximately 85% were seen once. The CDR3 covers 15 residues. Trimming left V 3 bases short and J 2 bases short, with 10 bases between. The germline V gene has CDR1 MDHEN and CDR2 SYDVKM. Study-level points and caveats: Nearly half of spike-specific TCRs reportedly target variant regions that are unmutated in the B.1.351 and B.1.1.7 variants. White British ancestry dominated among donors, who included more females, and clonal diversity was possibly underestimated. At baseline, just five to seven AZD1222 recipients tested seropositive.

The receptor's source is an adult who received the AZD1222 COVID-19 vaccine. V gene TRBV28 combines with J gene TRBJ1-4; possible D gene TRBD1, 6 bases. The sample here was peripheral blood, taken 28 days after the second AZD1222 dose. As DNA, the CDR3 is TGTGCCAGCAGTTTGGGGGGGGCGACTAATGAAAAACTGTTTTTT. Its translation: CASSLGGATNEKLFF.